These T cell receptor beta chains were read from a single sample in a study of cytomegalovirus exposure and HLA in healthy donors. Clones were sequenced by immunoSEQ multiplex PCR, and TCRdb holds only the in-frame ones, with some missing. Altogether around 130,000 clones are present, approximately 80% being singletons, with the ten largest covering around 5.8%. The sequencing sample was made of PBMCs. Receptors originate from a man younger than 35 in good health and CMV-seropositive. Both conserved end residues are part of each CDR3. Fields, in order: CDR3 DNA, CDR3 protein, V gene, D gene, clone size, J gene. D genes are given only for firm matches. Some rows have no size entry. The others give once, few or many, or a class for an expanded clone.

DNA: TGTGCCAGCACCCCGGGGGGGCGAAGCTCCTACAATGAGCAGTTCTTC
CDR3: CASTPGGRSSYNEQFF
V: TRBV19
D: TRBD2
size: -
J: TRBJ2-1

DNA: TGTGCCAGCAGCACCGGACAGCTTTACGAGCAGTACTTC
CDR3: CASSTGQLYEQYF
V: TRBV7-9
D: -
size: once
J: TRBJ2-7

DNA: TGTGCCAGCAGCTTGTACGCGGGAGAACTCAACGAGCAGTACTTC
CDR3: CASSLYAGELNEQYF
V: TRBV5-4
D: TRBD2
size: few
J: TRBJ2-7

DNA: TGTGCCAGCAGTTTAAGGGGCCTAGGGTCCCACGAGCAGTACTTC
CDR3: CASSLRGLGSHEQYF
V: TRBV27
D: -
size: few
J: TRBJ2-7

DNA: TGCGCCAGCAGGCGAGGACTAGCGGGAGGGAACACCGGGGAGCTGTTTTTT
CDR3: CASRRGLAGGNTGELFF
V: TRBV4-1
D: TRBD2
size: -
J: TRBJ2-2

DNA: TGTGCCAGCAGCTTTGGACTAGATCTCGCCGAGCAGTACTTC
CDR3: CASSFGLDLAEQYF
V: TRBV9
D: TRBD2
size: -
J: TRBJ2-7

DNA: TGTGCCAGCAGCCCCTGGACAGGGGGAACAGATACGCAGTATTTT
CDR3: CASSPWTGGTDTQYF
V: TRBV7-8
D: TRBD1
size: -
J: TRBJ2-3

DNA: TGTGCCAGCAGCCCGCAAAAAGCGGGACCTGCCAAAAACATTCAGTACTTC
CDR3: CASSPQKAGPAKNIQYF
V: TRBV7-6
D: TRBD2
size: -
J: TRBJ2-4

DNA: TGTGCCTGGAGTGTAATCCGTTCCTCTGGAAACACCATATATTTT
CDR3: CAWSVIRSSGNTIYF
V: TRBV30
D: -
size: -
J: TRBJ1-3

DNA: TGCAGTGCGTCACAGGTTTACGAGCAGTACTTC
CDR3: CSASQVYEQYF
V: TRBV20-1
D: -
size: -
J: TRBJ2-7

DNA: TGTGCCAGCAGTTACCTCGGGGGATCCTATAATTCACCCCTCCACTTT
CDR3: CASSYLGGSYNSPLHF
V: TRBV6-5
D: -
size: -
J: TRBJ1-6

DNA: TGTGCCAGCTCACCAAGGACAGGGACCGCTAATGAAAAACTGTTTTTT
CDR3: CASSPRTGTANEKLFF
V: TRBV18
D: TRBD1
size: -
J: TRBJ1-4

DNA: TGTGCCAGCAGCCCCGCCCAGGGCCTCTATGGCTACACCTTC
CDR3: CASSPAQGLYGYTF
V: TRBV7-9
D: -
size: few
J: TRBJ1-2

DNA: TGCGCCAGCAGTGCCTCGGGAGCGGGGGGACGGGAGACCCAGTACTTC
CDR3: CASSASGAGGRETQYF
V: TRBV10-1
D: TRBD2
size: -
J: TRBJ2-5

DNA: TGTGCCAGCAGTAAGGGGGCCGAGAACACCGGGGAGCTGTTTTTT
CDR3: CASSKGAENTGELFF
V: TRBV6-5
D: TRBD1
size: few
J: TRBJ2-2

DNA: TGTGCCGCCAGCAGAATCACAGGGAGCGATTTTGAGACCCAGTACTTC
CDR3: CAASRITGSDFETQYF
V: TRBV15
D: -
size: -
J: TRBJ2-5

DNA: TGTGCCAGCCTCAAAGCGGGGAACACTGAAGCTTTCTTT
CDR3: CASLKAGNTEAFF
V: TRBV27
D: -
size: -
J: TRBJ1-1

DNA: TGCGCCAGCGGCGGACTACCAGATACCGCAGATACGCAGTATTTT
CDR3: CASGGLPDTADTQYF
V: TRBV5-1
D: -
size: -
J: TRBJ2-3

DNA: TGTGCCAGCAGCCCGGTGTCGGGGTCGGGCAATCAGCCCCAGCATTTT
CDR3: CASSPVSGSGNQPQHF
V: TRBV5-5
D: -
size: -
J: TRBJ1-5

DNA: TGTGCCAGCACCTACTACAGGGCGCCGCGGGAGGAGCAGTACTTC
CDR3: CASTYYRAPREEQYF
V: TRBV13
D: -
size: -
J: TRBJ2-7

DNA: TGTGCCAGTAGCACTCGAGCGGGAGGTAACAATGAGCAGTTCTTC
CDR3: CASSTRAGGNNEQFF
V: TRBV19
D: TRBD2
size: -
J: TRBJ2-1

DNA: TGTGCCAGCAGTATGGGAACTCGGGGAGGCTCTGGGGCCAACGTCCTGACTTTC
CDR3: CASSMGTRGGSGANVLTF
V: TRBV27
D: -
size: few
J: TRBJ2-6

DNA: TGCGCCAGCAGCGTGGACAGGGTTAACAATTCACCCCTCCACTTT
CDR3: CASSVDRVNNSPLHF
V: TRBV5-1
D: TRBD1
size: few
J: TRBJ1-6

DNA: TGTGCCTGCGGACCGGGCTCTGGGGCCAACGGCCTGACTTTC
CDR3: CACGPGSGANGLTF
V: TRBV30
D: -
size: -
J: TRBJ2-6